The 2 T cell receptor beta chains below all came from one sample that was sequenced in a study of T cell responses to AZD1222 COVID-19 vaccine. Generated by immunoSEQ multiplex PCR, the TCRdb table keeps only in-frame clones and is missing some. The sample has around 120,000 clones; about 90% are singletons. The starting material was peripheral blood, obtained on day 0 of AZD1222 vaccination. The receptors come from an adult in good health.

The genes are TRBV13 and TRBJ1-2; tentative D call: TRBD1 (5 bases). The CDR3 is 16 amino acids. V was trimmed by 4 bases and J by 5 bases, leaving 20 bases between them. Germline lookup yields CDR1 PRHDT and CDR2 FYEKMQ (reference sequence). CDR3 in DNA: TGTGCCAGCAGCTCCATCCCTGGGGGGGGTTCGTATGGCTACACCTTC. Encoded protein: CASSSIPGGGSYGYTF. Filled out from reference TRBV13 and TRBJ1-2, the complete variable domain reads AAGVIQSPRHLIKEKRETATLKCYPIPRHDTVYWYQQGPGQDPQFLISFYEKMQSDKGSIPDRFSAQQFSDYHSELNMSSLELGDSALYFCASSSIPGGGSYGYTFGSGTRLTVV.

This clone was seen a few times. The chain has TRBV13 and TRBJ2-7, with 12 bases that match TRBD2. The CDR3 has 17 residues. The V gene end was trimmed by 3 bases and the J gene end by 6 bases; junction bases not matched to a gene: 12. Germline lookup yields CDR1 PRHDT and CDR2 FYEKMQ (reference sequence). CDR3 nucleotide sequence: TGTGCCAGCAGCTTTACGAAGACTAGCGGGGGTTCCGGCGAGCAGTACTTC. It yields the protein CASSFTKTSGGSGEQYF.